These T cell receptor beta chains were read from a single sample in a study of T cell responses to AZD1222 COVID-19 vaccine. TCRdb keeps only in-frame clones here, not all; method: immunoSEQ multiplex PCR. The sample contains fewer than 150,000 clones, roughly 90% of which appear only once. The sequencing here drew on peripheral blood, taken on day 0 of AZD1222 vaccination. Receptors originate from an adult in good health. CDR3s leave out the opening cysteine and the closing phenylalanine or tryptophan.

V	J	CDR3
TRBV6-2/TRBV6-3	TRBJ2-1	ASSYSNEQF
TRBV6-5	TRBJ1-3	ASSYRGVERNTIY
TRBV7-2	TRBJ2-3	ASSSLGTSREQY
TRBV14	TRBJ2-1	ASSQVSGGPPDGQF
TRBV29-1	TRBJ1-4	SVEETGAGGEKLF
TRBV4-3	TRBJ2-7	ASSQDRGGRSSYEQY
TRBV4-1	TRBJ2-1	ASSQDLSGNEQF
TRBV28	TRBJ1-6	ASVRSSPNSPLH
TRBV11-2	TRBJ2-7	ASSLGDIHSEQY
TRBV2	TRBJ2-2	ASRREGTGELF
TRBV19	TRBJ2-2	ASSPPPTNTGELF
TRBV5-1	TRBJ2-1	ASSTGQGINEQF
TRBV3-1/TRBV3-2	TRBJ2-1	ASSQEIGPYQQF